This T cell receptor (beta chain) derives from a study of cytomegalovirus exposure and HLA in healthy donors. 13 Jbeta primers and 60 Vbeta primers were used for the PCR. The assay was immunoSEQ multiplex PCR, and TCRdb's table has in-frame clones only and misses some. Found here are tens of thousands of clones; the top ten clones hold under 4.5%. The CDR3 has 12 amino acids. With 4 bases removed from V and 4 bases from J, the gap between germline ends came to 9 bases. Germline V CDR1 and CDR2: GTSNPN, SVGIG (reference sequence). The TCR sequence derives from a middle-aged man in good health and CMV-seronegative. This sequence joins TRBV30 and TRBJ2-3; D is ambiguous. Sequencing was done on a sample of PBMCs. CDR3 protein: CAWTQAADTQYF. The CDR3 coding sequence is TGTGCCTGGACCCAGGCCGCAGATACGCAGTATTTT.